The 15 T cell receptor beta chains reported below all come from one sample, sequenced in a study of response to subunit inactivated influenza vaccine. Each CDR3 protein gets one entry after TCRdb re-called the RT-PCR reads with MiXCR. The sample has some 500,000 distinct CDR3 sequences, about 25% seen once. Sequencing was performed on CD4+ T cells sorted from PBMCs, taken around 5 days after vaccination. Receptors were obtained from a man aged 50 to 59 who received an inactivated influenza vaccine.

Only a few counts were recorded for this clonotype. The rearrangement uses TRBV4-1 and TRBJ1-2; 8 bases line up with TRBD1. CDR1 is MGHRA, CDR2 YSYEKL, per germline. The trim removed 7 bases at V and 6 bases at J, leaving 7 bases unmatched. The CDR3 contains 13 residues. This chain's CDR3 is CASTRDRRNGYTF. In DNA form, the CDR3 reads TGCGCCAGCACCCGGGACAGGAGAAATGGCTACACCTTC.

This clonotype was counted many times. The chain has TRBV12-3 or TRBV12-4 and TRBJ2-7; D is perhaps TRBD2 (5 bases). The CDR3 covers 17 residues. Trimming stripped 5 bases from V and 3 bases from J, with 23 bases between. CDR3 residues: CASSLSPLSGSHYEQYF. As DNA, the CDR3 is TGTGCCAGCAGTCTCTCTCCTCTATCGGGGTCCCACTACGAGCAGTACTTC.

The chain uses TRBV10-3 and TRBJ2-1; 8 bases align to TRBD1. Unmatched junction bases numbered 7, after V lost 6 bases and J lost 9 bases. This CDR3 has 13 amino acids. The germline V gene encodes CDR1 ENHRY and CDR2 SYGVKD. CDR3 loop: CAISQGQGREQFF. The CDR3 DNA is TGTGCCATCAGCCAAGGACAGGGTCGTGAGCAGTTCTTC.

In this sample, this clonotype turned up a few times. The chain joins TRBV4-3 to TRBJ2-1; 7 positions match TRBD1. The V gene's germline CDR1 is LGHNA and CDR2 YSLEER. V lost 3 bases and J lost 6; bases outside the gene matches: 8. CDR3 length: 15 amino acids. The CDR3 here is CASSHRQGSGNEQFF. In DNA form, the CDR3 reads TGCGCCAGCAGCCACCGACAGGGATCCGGCAATGAGCAGTTCTTC.

The rearrangement links TRBV4-3 to TRBJ2-1; D call uncertain. Germline V gene lookup returns CDR1 LGHNA and CDR2 YSLEER. CDR3 length: 15 residues. Trimming stripped 1 base from V and 3 bases from J, with 10 bases between. The CDR3 nucleotides are TGCGCCAGCAGCCAAGCGCCAGTAAACTACAATGAGCAGTTCTTC. Protein: CASSQAPVNYNEQFF.

This clonotype was seen a handful of times. V gene TRBV7-2 combines with J gene TRBJ2-5; TRBD2 is a possible D gene (6 bases). The V end lost 5 bases, the J end lost 5 bases, and 9 bases lay between the germline ends. Germline V lookup: CDR1 SGHTA, CDR2 FQGNSA. The CDR3 is made up of 12 amino acids. CDR3 in DNA: TGTGCCAGCAGCCGACGGGGGGAGACCCAGTACTTC. Translating it yields CASSRRGETQYF.

The rearrangement links TRBV7-2 to TRBJ2-2, with D tentatively TRBD1 (7 bases). The CDR3 spans 17 residues. Germline V lookup: CDR1 SGHTA, CDR2 FQGNSA. V shed 5 bases and J shed 0 bases, with 16 bases lying between them. The CDR3 protein is CASSPRGTATNTGELFF. The CDR3 DNA reads as TGTGCCAGCAGCCCCCGGGGGACAGCCACGAACACCGGGGAGCTGTTTTTT.

V and J are TRBV5-1 and TRBJ1-3; D is uncertain. This CDR3 has 13 residues. The ends were cut back, 4 bases at V and 4 bases at J, with 9 bases in the middle. CDR1 and CDR2 from the germline V gene are SGHRS and YFSETQ. CDR3 protein: CASSPEIGNTIYF. The CDR3 DNA reads as TGCGCCAGCAGCCCCGAGATCGGAAACACCATATATTTT.

The CDR3 here is CASSLNRGGQTGELFF. In DNA form, the CDR3 reads TGTGCCAGCAGCCTTAACAGGGGCGGACAAACCGGGGAGCTGTTTTTT. V gene TRBV4-2 combines with J gene TRBJ2-2; 7 nucleotides line up with TRBD1. Germline CDR1 and CDR2: LGHNA and YNFKEQ. V lost 4 bases and J lost 5; bases outside the gene matches: 10. This CDR3 is 16 amino acids long.

This clonotype was picked up a small number of times. The CDR3 is CSVEWGQAHEQYF. Written as DNA, the CDR3 is TGCAGCGTTGAGTGGGGACAGGCCCACGAGCAGTACTTC. The chain combines TRBV29-1 with TRBJ2-7, with TRBD1 matching over 8 bases. V was pared by 3 bases and J by 5 bases, with 6 bases of the junction left unmatched. The CDR3 contains 13 residues. The germline CDR1 and CDR2 sequences are SQVTM and ANQGSEA.

The CDR3 DNA reads TGTGCCAGCAGCTTTACCGGGACTCGGAACACTGAAGCTTTCTTT. Translated: CASSFTGTRNTEAFF. The chain is built from TRBV7-8 and TRBJ1-1; D is possibly TRBD1 (5 bases). The V and J ends lost 3 bases and 1 base respectively, with 12 bases between them. The CDR3 consists of 15 residues. Germline loops: CDR1 SGHVS, CDR2 FQNEAQ.

As concerns this clonotype: One end of the junction varies from germline; a read error may be responsible. The gene calls are TRBV11-2 and TRBJ2-5, with TRBD2 matching over 15 bases. The germline V gene has CDR1 SGHAT and CDR2 FQNNGV. This CDR3 has 19 amino acids. CDR3 in DNA: TGTGCCAGCAGCTTAAGCCTGGGACTAGCGGGGGGCCGCCAAGGGACCCAGTACTTC. Its translation: CASSLSLGLAGGRQGTQYF.

This clonotype came up a few times. The chain recombines TRBV7-8 with TRBJ2-3; D unresolved. The V gene lost 5 bases and the J gene lost 6 bases, with 9 bases spanning the gap. CDR1 and CDR2 (germline): SGHVS, FQNEAQ. This CDR3 has 12 amino acids. The CDR3 loop is CASSQEWDTQYF. Written as DNA, the CDR3 is TGTGCCAGCAGCCAGGAGTGGGATACGCAGTATTTT.

This clonotype has only one observation. V usage is TRBV20-1 and J usage is TRBJ2-1, with 7 bases fitting TRBD1. V shed 6 bases and J 4 bases; nucleotides not matched to a gene: 9. The CDR3 length is 14 residues. Germline loops: CDR1 DFQATT, CDR2 SNEGSKA (reference sequence). CDR3 bases: TGCAGTGCCAAGACAGGGTTGGGTTACAATGAGCAGTTCTTC. This codes for CSAKTGLGYNEQFF.

Here the CDR3 reads CSVFTGVSSYEQYF. CDR3 DNA sequence: TGCAGCGTTTTTACAGGGGTGAGCTCCTACGAGCAGTACTTC. This chain uses TRBV29-1 with TRBJ2-7; 7 bases are shared with TRBD1. This CDR3 has 14 residues. Germline trimming cut 5 bases from V and 0 bases from J; bases unmatched to any gene: 7. Germline lookup yields CDR1 SQVTM and CDR2 ANQGSEA.